There are a few counts of the clone carrying this TCR delta chain. For this DNA, TCRdb reports the protein of a much larger clone, which diverges at residue 16, most likely from a read error; the protein presented here is translated directly from the DNA. TCRdb reprocessed the RT-PCR reads through CATT. The data hold more than 1,000 delta-chain clones, with approximately 3% observed a single time. This record comes from a study of gamma-delta T cells after stem cell transplantation. CDR3 size: 18 residues. The germline gives CDR1 GEAIGNYY, CDR2 EKD. The sample comprised gamma-delta T cells. This receptor was taken from a human donor. It is not recorded whose cells these are; they may come from a transplant donor. The chain carries TRDV2 and TRDJ3; D is possibly TRDD3 (6 bases). Written as DNA, the CDR3 is TGTGCCTGTGACACCGCTGGGGCAAGCTCCTGGGACACCCGACAGACGTTTTTC. It encodes CACDTAGASSWDTRQTFF.